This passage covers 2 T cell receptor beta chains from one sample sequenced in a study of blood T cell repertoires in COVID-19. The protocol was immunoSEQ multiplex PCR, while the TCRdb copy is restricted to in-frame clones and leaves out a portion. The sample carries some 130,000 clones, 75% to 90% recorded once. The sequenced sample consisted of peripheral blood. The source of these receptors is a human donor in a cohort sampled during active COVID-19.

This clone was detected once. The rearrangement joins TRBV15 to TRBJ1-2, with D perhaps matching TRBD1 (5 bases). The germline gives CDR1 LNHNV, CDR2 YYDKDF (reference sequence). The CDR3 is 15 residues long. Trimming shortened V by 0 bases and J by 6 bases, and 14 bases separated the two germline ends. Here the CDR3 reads CATSRDRLVGDGYTF. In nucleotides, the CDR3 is TGTGCCACCAGCAGAGATCGTCTGGTAGGGGATGGCTACACCTTC. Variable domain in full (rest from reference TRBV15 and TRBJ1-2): DAMVIQNPRYQVTQFGKPVTLSCSQTLNHNVMYWYQQKSSQAPKLLFHYYDKDFNNEADTPDNFQSRRPNTSFCFLDIRSPGLGDTAMYLCATSRDRLVGDGYTFGSGTRLTVV.

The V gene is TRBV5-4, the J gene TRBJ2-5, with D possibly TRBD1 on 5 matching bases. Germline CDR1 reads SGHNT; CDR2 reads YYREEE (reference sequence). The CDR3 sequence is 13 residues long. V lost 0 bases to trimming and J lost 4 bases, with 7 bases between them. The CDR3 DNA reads TGTGCCAGCAGCTTGGTACAGGCAGAGACCCAGTACTTC. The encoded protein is CASSLVQAETQYF.